The source of this T cell receptor beta chain is a study of blood T cell repertoires in COVID-19. Across the whole study: Sources were T cells, B-cell-depleted T cells, or PBMCs; the material itself was cDNA or gDNA.

Authors' methods: Estimated nucleated cell counts came from reference gene primer amplification. TCRdb's table, derived via immunoSEQ multiplex PCR, lists solely in-frame clones and lacks some. That table supplies the V and J calls and clone size; D and trimming were determined from the DNA. The table has approximately 210,000 clones, 89% seen once; the top ten hold around 8.4%. Categorization into cohorts depended on clinical history that participants reported. Trimming took off 2 bases at V and 4 bases at J, with 14 bases between the two ends. CDR1 MNHEY and CDR2 SMNVEV come from the germline V gene (reference sequence). The CDR3 extends over 15 amino acids.

The sequencing input was PBMCs or T cells enriched from blood (not recorded which). The chain joins TRBV27 to TRBJ1-2, with D maybe TRBD1 (5 bases). This TCR came from a woman aged 18-29 years who had recovered from COVID-19. The CDR3 nucleotides are TGTGCCAGCAGTTTAGTTCAGGGAGGGATCTATGGCTACACCTTC. It translates to CASSLVQGGIYGYTF.